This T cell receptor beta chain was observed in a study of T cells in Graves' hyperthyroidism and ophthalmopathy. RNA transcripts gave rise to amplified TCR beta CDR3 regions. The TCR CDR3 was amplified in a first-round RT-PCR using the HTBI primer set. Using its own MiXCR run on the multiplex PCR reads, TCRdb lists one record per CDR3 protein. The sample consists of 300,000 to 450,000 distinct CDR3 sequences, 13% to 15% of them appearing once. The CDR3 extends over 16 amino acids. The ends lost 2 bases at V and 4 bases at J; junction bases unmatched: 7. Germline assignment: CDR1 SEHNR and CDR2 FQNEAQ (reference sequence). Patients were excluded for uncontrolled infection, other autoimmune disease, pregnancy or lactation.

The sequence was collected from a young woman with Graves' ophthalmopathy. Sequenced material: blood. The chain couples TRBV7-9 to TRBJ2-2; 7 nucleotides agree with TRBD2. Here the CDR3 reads CASSLPQTSFTGELFF. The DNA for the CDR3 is TGTGCCAGCAGCTTACCACAGACTAGCTTCACCGGGGAGCTGTTTTTT.